This TCR beta chain was obtained from a study of T-cell memory formation after mild COVID-19. The sample holds a few counts of this clonotype. TCRalpha and TCRbeta libraries used 5'RACE with constant-segment primers and UMIs. Each CDR3 protein is one row after TCRdb ran MiXCR on the 5' RACE reads. This sample carries 400,000 to 500,000 distinct CDR3 sequences, over 15% of them seen once, and the ten largest clones take 8.4%. The sequence came from an adult woman who had mild COVID-19 (a few samples of this study predate the infection). Cell type and time point are not known. The sample was PBMCs or a T cell subset sorted from them (not recorded which).

CDR3 protein: CASSPSAPRITNYNEQFF. CDR3 sequence (DNA): TGTGCCAGCTCACCGTCGGCTCCCCGCATAACAAATTACAATGAGCAGTTCTTC. This chain uses TRBV18 with TRBJ2-1, with D uncertain. The ends were cut back, 3 bases at V and 4 bases at J, with 22 bases in the middle. Per germline, CDR1 KGHSH and CDR2 LQKENI. The CDR3 has 18 residues.